This T cell receptor (beta chain) was sequenced for a study of molecular identifiers for immune sequencing clone quantification. Across the whole study: In replicates, RNA from roughly 21,000 or 96,000 naive CD8 cells was divided five ways and four parts were sequenced. Study outcomes and limitations: Among effectors, clones above 20 RNA copies held over 97% of molecules; among naive cells, under 1%.

Every naive CD8 library was made from between roughly 17,000 and 1,000,000 sorted cells with 10%, 30% or 50% RNA. This clonotype has more than one count but fewer than ten. The antigen is not known. In TCRdb, the PCR reads were re-called with MiXCR into one record per CDR3 protein. The table has approximately 97,000 distinct CDR3 sequences, 20% to 25% seen once. The V end was cut by 3 bases, the J end by 9 bases, with 20 bases between. This CDR3 is built from 15 residues. CDR1 is LNHDA, CDR2 SQIVND, per germline (reference sequence). The source material was naive CD8+ T cells from blood, with Jurkat cell RNA spiked in. Subset of the sample: FACS-sorted CD8+CD4-CCR7+CD45RA+ naive T cells. The source is a human donor in good health. Some libraries in this study had Jurkat cell RNA spiked in. J is TRBJ1-2 and V is TRBV19; D is ambiguous. CDR3 residues: CASSISPELDLSYTF. The DNA for the CDR3 is TGTGCCAGTAGTATCAGCCCGGAACTGGATTTAAGCTACACCTTC.